This T cell receptor beta chain was recovered during a study of blood T cell repertoires in COVID-19. Study at large: COVID-19 samples collected from the United States, Italy and Spain covered acute and convalescent phases.

V lost 0 bases, J lost 7 bases, and 6 bases lay in between. CDR1 is MNHEY and CDR2 is SMNVEV in the germline V gene (reference sequence). This CDR3 contains 13 residues. Data came from immunoSEQ multiplex PCR; TCRdb stores just in-frame clones and leaves some out. The profile shows approximately 240,000 clones, less than 85% of them singletons. Input material: peripheral blood. This sequence originates from a woman older than 75 with active or convalescent COVID-19. The J gene is TRBJ1-4, the V gene TRBV27; possible D gene TRBD1, 5 bases. CDR3 nucleotides: TGTGCCAGCAGTTTATCCAGGGCTGAAAAACTGTTTTTT. As protein: CASSLSRAEKLFF.